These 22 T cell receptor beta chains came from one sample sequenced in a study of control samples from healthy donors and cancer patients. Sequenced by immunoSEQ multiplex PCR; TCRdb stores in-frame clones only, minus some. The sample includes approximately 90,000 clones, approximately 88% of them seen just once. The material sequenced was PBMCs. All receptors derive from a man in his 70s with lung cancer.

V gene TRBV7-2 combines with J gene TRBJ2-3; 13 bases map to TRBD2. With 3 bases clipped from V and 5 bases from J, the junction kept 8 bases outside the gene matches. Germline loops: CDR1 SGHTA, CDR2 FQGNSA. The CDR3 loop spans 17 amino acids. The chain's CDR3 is CASSLTSGGQAGDTQYF. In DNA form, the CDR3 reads TGTGCCAGCAGCTTGACTAGCGGGGGGCAGGCCGGAGATACGCAGTATTTT.

CDR3 DNA: TGTGCCAGTAGTTCCCGGGACGGAGTTTCTGAAGCTTTCTTT. Amino acid sequence: CASSSRDGVSEAFF. This chain connects TRBV19 to TRBJ1-1, with D tentatively TRBD1 (5 bases). The CDR3 length is 14 residues. Germline CDR1 is LNHDA and CDR2 is SQIVND (reference sequence). Deletions cut 5 bases from V and 6 bases from J, with 16 bases between. The full variable domain, with the rest looked up from reference TRBV19 and TRBJ1-1, is DGGITQSPKYLFRKEGQNVTLSCEQNLNHDAMYWYRQDPGQGLRLIYYSQIVNDFQKGDIAEGYSVSREKKESFPLTVTSAQKNPTAFYLCASSSRDGVSEAFFGQGTRLTVV.

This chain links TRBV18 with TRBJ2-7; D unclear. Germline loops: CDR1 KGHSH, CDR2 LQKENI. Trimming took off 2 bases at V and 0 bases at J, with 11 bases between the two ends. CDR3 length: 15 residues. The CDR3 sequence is CASSPKPASSYEQYF. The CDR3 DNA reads TGTGCCAGCTCACCAAAACCCGCGAGCTCCTACGAGCAGTACTTC.

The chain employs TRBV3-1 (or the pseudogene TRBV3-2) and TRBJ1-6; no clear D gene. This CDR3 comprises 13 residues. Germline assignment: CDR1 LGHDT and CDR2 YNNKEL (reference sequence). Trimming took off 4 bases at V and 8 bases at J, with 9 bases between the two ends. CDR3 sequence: CASSRAVYSPLHF. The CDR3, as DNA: TGTGCCAGCAGCCGGGCCGTTTATTCACCCCTCCACTTT.

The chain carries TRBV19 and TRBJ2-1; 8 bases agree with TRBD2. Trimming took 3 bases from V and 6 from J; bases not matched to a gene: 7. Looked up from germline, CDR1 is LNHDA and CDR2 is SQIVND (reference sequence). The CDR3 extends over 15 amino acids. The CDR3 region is CASSINGAGGNEQFF. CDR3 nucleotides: TGTGCCAGTAGTATTAACGGGGCGGGGGGCAATGAGCAGTTCTTC.

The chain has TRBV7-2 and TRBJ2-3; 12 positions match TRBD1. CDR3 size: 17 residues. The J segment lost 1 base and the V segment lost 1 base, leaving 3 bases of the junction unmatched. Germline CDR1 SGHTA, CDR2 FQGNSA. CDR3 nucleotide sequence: TGTGCCAGCAGCTTAGTGGGACAGGGGGCTCGCACAGATACGCAGTATTTT. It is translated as CASSLVGQGARTDTQYF. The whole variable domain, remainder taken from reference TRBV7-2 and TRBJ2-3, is GAGVSQSPSNKVTEKGKDVELRCDPISGHTALYWYRQSLGQGLEFLIYFQGNSAPDKSGLPSDRFSAERTGGSVSTLTIQRTQQEDSAVYLCASSLVGQGARTDTQYFGPGTRLTVL.

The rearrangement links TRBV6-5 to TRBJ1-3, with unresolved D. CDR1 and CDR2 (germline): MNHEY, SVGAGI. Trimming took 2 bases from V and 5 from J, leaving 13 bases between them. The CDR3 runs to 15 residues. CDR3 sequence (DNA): TGTGCCAGCAGTTACGAGCCCTCATTGAGAAACACCATATATTTT. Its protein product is CASSYEPSLRNTIYF.

The CDR3 is CASRGGLAGSNEQFF. The CDR3 region has the DNA TGTGCCAGCAGGGGGGGACTAGCGGGGTCGAATGAGCAGTTCTTC. This rearrangement joins TRBV28 to TRBJ2-1; TRBD2 aligns across 13 bases. This CDR3 has 15 amino acids. CDR1 and CDR2 (germline): MDHEN, SYDVKM. V gave up 6 bases and J gave up 7 bases; unmatched junction bases: 6.

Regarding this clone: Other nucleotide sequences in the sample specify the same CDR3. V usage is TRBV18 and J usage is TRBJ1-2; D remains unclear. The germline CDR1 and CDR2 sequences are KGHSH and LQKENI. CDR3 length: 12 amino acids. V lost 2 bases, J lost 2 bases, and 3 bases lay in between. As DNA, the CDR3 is TGTGCCAGCTCACCAGACAACTATGGCTACACCTTC. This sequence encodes CASSPDNYGYTF.

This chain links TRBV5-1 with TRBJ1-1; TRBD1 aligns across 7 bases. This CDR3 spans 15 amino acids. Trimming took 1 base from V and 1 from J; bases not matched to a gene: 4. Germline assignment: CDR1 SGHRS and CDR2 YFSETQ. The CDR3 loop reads CASSLRRQGNTEAFF. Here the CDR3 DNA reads TGCGCCAGCAGCTTGCGAAGACAGGGGAACACTGAAGCTTTCTTT.

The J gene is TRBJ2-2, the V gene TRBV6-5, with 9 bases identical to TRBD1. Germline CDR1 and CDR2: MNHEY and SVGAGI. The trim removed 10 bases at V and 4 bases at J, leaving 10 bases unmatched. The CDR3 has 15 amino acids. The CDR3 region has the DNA TGTGCCACGCTACGGGACAGGGTTACCACCGGGGAGCTGTTTTTT. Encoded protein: CATLRDRVTTGELFF.

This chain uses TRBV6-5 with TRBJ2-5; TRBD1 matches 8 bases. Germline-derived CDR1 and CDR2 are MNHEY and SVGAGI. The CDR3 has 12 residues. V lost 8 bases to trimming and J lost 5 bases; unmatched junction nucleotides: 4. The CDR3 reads CASQGAWETQYF. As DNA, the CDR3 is TGTGCCAGCCAGGGGGCCTGGGAGACCCAGTACTTC.

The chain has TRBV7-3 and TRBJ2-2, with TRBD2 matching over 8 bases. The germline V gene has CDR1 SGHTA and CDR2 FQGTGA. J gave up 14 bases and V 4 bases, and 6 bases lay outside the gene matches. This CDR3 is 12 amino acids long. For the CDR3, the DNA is TGTGCCAGCAGCTACTCGAGCGGGGGACTGTTTTTT. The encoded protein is CASSYSSGGLFF.

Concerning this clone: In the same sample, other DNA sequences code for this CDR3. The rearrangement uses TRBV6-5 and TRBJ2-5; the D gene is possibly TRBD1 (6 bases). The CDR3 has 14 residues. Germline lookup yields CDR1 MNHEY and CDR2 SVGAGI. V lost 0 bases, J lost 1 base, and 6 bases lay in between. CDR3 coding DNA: TGTGCCAGCAGTTACTCAGGGGGCCAAGAGACCCAGTACTTC. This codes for CASSYSGGQETQYF.

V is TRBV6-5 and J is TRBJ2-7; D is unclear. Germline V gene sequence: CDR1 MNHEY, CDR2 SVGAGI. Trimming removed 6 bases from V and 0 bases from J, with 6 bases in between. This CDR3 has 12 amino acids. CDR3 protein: CASRKSSYEQYF. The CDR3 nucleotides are TGTGCCAGCAGAAAAAGCTCCTACGAGCAGTACTTC.

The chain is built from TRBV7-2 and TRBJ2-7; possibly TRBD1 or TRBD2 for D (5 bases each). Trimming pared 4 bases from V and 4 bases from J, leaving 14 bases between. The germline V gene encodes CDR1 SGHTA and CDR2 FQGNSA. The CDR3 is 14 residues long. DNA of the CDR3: TGTGCCAGCAGCTACGGGACGGCGATATACGAGCAGTACTTC. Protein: CASSYGTAIYEQYF.

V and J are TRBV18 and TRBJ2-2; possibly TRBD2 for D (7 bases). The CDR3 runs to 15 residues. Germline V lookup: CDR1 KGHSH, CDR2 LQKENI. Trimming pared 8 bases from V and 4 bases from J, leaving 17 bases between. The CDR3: CASAGGPLGTGELFF. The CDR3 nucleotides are TGTGCCAGCGCCGGGGGGCCTCTTGGCACCGGGGAGCTGTTTTTT.

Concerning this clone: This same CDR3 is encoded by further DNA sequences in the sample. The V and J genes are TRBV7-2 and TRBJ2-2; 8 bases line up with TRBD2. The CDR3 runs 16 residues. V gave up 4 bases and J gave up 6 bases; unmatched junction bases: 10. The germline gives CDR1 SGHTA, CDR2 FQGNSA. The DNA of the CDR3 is TGTGCCAGCAGCTATTGGGGGCGGGGGGAGGCCGGGGAGCTGTTTTTT. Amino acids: CASSYWGRGEAGELFF.

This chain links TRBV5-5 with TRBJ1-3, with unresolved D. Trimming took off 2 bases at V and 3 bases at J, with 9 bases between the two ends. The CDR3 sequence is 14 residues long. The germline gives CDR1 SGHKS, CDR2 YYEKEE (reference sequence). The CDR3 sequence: CASSFGGNGNTIYF. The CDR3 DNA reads TGTGCCAGCAGCTTTGGCGGGAATGGAAACACCATATATTTT.

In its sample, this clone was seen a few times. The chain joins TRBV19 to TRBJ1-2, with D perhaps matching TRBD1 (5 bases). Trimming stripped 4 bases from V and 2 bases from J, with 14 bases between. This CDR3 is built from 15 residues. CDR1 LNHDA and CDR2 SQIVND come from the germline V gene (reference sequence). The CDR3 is CASSSLGTANYGYTF. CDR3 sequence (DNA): TGTGCCAGTAGTAGCCTAGGGACGGCGAACTATGGCTACACCTTC.

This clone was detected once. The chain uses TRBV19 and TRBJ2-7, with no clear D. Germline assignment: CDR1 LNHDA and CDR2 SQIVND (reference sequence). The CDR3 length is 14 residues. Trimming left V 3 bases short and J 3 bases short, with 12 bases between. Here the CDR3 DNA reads TGTGCCAGTAGTATCGAGGCTTCCCGCTACGAGCAGTACTTC. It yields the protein CASSIEASRYEQYF.

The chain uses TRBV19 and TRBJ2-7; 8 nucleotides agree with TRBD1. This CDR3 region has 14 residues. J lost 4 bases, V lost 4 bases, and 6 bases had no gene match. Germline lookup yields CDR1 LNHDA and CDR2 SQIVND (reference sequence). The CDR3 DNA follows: TGTGCCAGTAGTACCCTCGGGACAGGATACGAGCAGTACTTC. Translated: CASSTLGTGYEQYF.